Below are 22 T cell receptor beta chains sequenced from a single sample in a study of cytotoxic CD8 clonotypes in ibrutinib-treated CLL. Produced via immunoSEQ multiplex PCR; TCRdb's table is partial and in-frame only. Altogether some 200,000 clones are present, approximately 79% being singletons, with the ten largest covering 11%. The sequenced sample was PBMCs, obtained after 12 months of ibrutinib treatment. The receptors come from a human donor with chronic lymphocytic leukemia.

V usage is TRBV6-1 and J usage is TRBJ2-3; D not resolved. This CDR3 spans 11 amino acids. Germline values: CDR1 MNHNS, CDR2 SASEGT. The V end lost 6 bases, the J end lost 7 bases, and 8 bases lay between the germline ends. The CDR3 protein is CASSSVNTQYF. CDR3 in DNA: TGTGCCAGCAGCAGCGTGAATACGCAGTATTTT.

This chain joins TRBV7-9 and TRBJ2-3; no clear D gene. V lost 3 bases and J lost 4, with 11 bases in between. CDR3 length equals 14 residues. Germline loops: CDR1 SEHNR, CDR2 FQNEAQ (reference sequence). CDR3 residues: CASSLFEAADTQYF. DNA of the CDR3: TGTGCCAGCAGCTTGTTTGAGGCTGCAGATACGCAGTATTTT.

J is TRBJ2-6 and V is TRBV27; D gene ambiguous. Germline loops: CDR1 MNHEY, CDR2 SMNVEV (reference sequence). Trimming left V 1 base short and J 1 base short, with 5 bases between. This CDR3 is 15 amino acids long. The CDR3 DNA is TGTGCCAGCAGTTTATTCGTGTCTGGGGCCAACGTCCTGACTTTC. It encodes CASSLFVSGANVLTF.

This clone was counted once. The chain has TRBV2 and TRBJ2-1; TRBD1 agrees at 10 bases. With V trimmed by 9 bases and J by 9 bases, 8 bases remained unmatched. Per germline, CDR1 SNHLY and CDR2 FYNNEI. The CDR3 length is 13 residues. The CDR3 sequence: CASGGDRGFEQFF. The CDR3 DNA is TGTGCCAGTGGGGGGGACAGGGGCTTTGAGCAGTTCTTC.

The rearrangement joins TRBV7-8 to TRBJ2-7; 11 bases line up with TRBD2. This CDR3 is built from 17 residues. V gave up 2 bases and J gave up 4 bases; unmatched junction bases: 10. CDR1 is SGHVS, CDR2 FQNEAQ, per germline. CDR3 protein: CASSLPKLAGAEYEQYF. Here the CDR3 DNA reads TGTGCCAGCAGCTTACCCAAACTAGCGGGAGCCGAGTACGAGCAGTACTTC.

This clone was seen a handful of times. The rearrangement joins TRBV28 to TRBJ2-7, with 11 bases matching TRBD2. The V gene's germline CDR1 is MDHEN and CDR2 SYDVKM. With 3 bases clipped from V and 3 bases from J, the junction kept 10 bases outside the gene matches. The CDR3 loop spans 17 amino acids. CDR3 in amino acids: CASSLVLFTSGSYEQYF. CDR3 in DNA: TGTGCCAGCAGTTTGGTTTTGTTTACTAGCGGGAGCTACGAGCAGTACTTC.

The chain is built from TRBV27 and TRBJ1-2; a weak D match, TRBD1 (5 bases). The CDR3 is 13 residues long. The germline V gene has CDR1 MNHEY and CDR2 SMNVEV (reference sequence). Trimming cost V 1 base and J 9 bases, with 12 bases left between them. CDR3 DNA: TGTGCCAGCAGTTTATTGACCGGGGCGAGCTACACCTTC. Its protein product is CASSLLTGASYTF.

This clone has more than one count but fewer than ten. The V and J genes are TRBV19 and TRBJ1-6; no clear D gene. Germline CDR1 LNHDA, CDR2 SQIVND (reference sequence). V was cut by 6 bases and J by 7 bases, with 16 bases left in between. CDR3 length: 15 amino acids. This CDR3 reads CASSSLREWNSPLHF. CDR3 DNA: TGTGCCAGTAGCAGCCTCCGGGAGTGGAATTCACCCCTCCACTTT.

This chain connects TRBV7-3 to TRBJ2-7, with D perhaps assigned TRBD1 or TRBD2 (5 bases each). The CDR3 consists of 13 residues. V lost 5 bases, J lost 5 bases, and 13 bases lay in between. The germline CDR1 and CDR2 sequences are SGHTA and FQGTGA. For the CDR3, the DNA is TGTGCCAGCAGCCCGCCCGGGACGAACGAGCAGTACTTC. Amino acid sequence: CASSPPGTNEQYF.

Details on this clone: Mismatch with germline at one junction end may stem from a read error. This chain joins TRBV29-1 and TRBJ1-1; unclear D gene. The germline V gene has CDR1 SQVTM and CDR2 ANQGSEA. CDR3 size: 13 residues. CDR3 in DNA: TGCAGCGTTGTGCCTGGAACCGGCACTGAAGCTTCCTTT. Translated: CSVVPGTGTEASF.

The chain combines TRBV5-1 with TRBJ2-7; the match to TRBD1 covers 10 bases. The junction had 16 bases not matched to a gene; V was cut back by 3 bases and J by 1 base. In germline, CDR1 is SGHRS, CDR2 YFSETQ. The CDR3 is made up of 19 amino acids. The DNA for the CDR3 is TGCGCCAGCAGCTCAGATGTTTTAGCATGGGACAGGGGTTCCTACGAGCAGTACTTC. Translating it yields CASSSDVLAWDRGSYEQYF.

This clone was detected only once. The chain links TRBV7-8 to TRBJ2-7, with a weak D call TRBD1 (6 bases). Trimming stripped 2 bases from V and 0 bases from J, with 11 bases between. The germline gives CDR1 SGHVS, CDR2 FQNEAQ. This CDR3 has 15 residues. The CDR3 region is CASSLSGQPSYEQYF. DNA for the CDR3: TGTGCCAGCAGCTTAAGCGGACAGCCCTCCTACGAGCAGTACTTC.

The chain recombines TRBV6-5 with TRBJ1-2; 8 bases match TRBD1. The ends lost 0 bases at V and 4 bases at J; junction bases unmatched: 7. Per the germline V gene, CDR1 is MNHEY and CDR2 is SVGAGI. The CDR3 spans 16 residues. CDR3 DNA: TGTGCCAGCAGTTACTCCGGGACAGGAGGTCCCTATGGCTACACCTTC. It specifies CASSYSGTGGPYGYTF.

The chain carries TRBV5-4 and TRBJ1-1, with 7 bases matching TRBD1. The CDR3 runs 15 residues. Trimming cost V 3 bases and J 3 bases; bases outside gene matches: 8. Germline CDR1 reads SGHNT; CDR2 reads YYREEE (reference sequence). The chain's CDR3 is CASSSFDREYTEAFF. The DNA of the CDR3 is TGTGCCAGCAGCTCGTTCGACAGGGAGTACACTGAAGCTTTCTTT.

V usage is TRBV11-2 and J usage is TRBJ2-7, with D unclear. V was cut by 4 bases and J by 6 bases, with 7 bases left in between. CDR3 size: 11 residues. Germline values: CDR1 SGHAT, CDR2 FQNNGV. The CDR3 loop reads CASSSYSEQYF. Here the CDR3 DNA reads TGTGCCAGCAGCTCTTATTCCGAGCAGTACTTC.

The CDR3 reads CASSPRLAYEQYF. CDR3 nucleotide sequence: TGTGCCAGCAGCCCGAGGCTAGCCTACGAGCAGTACTTC. J is TRBJ2-7 and V is TRBV7-8; D is ambiguous. CDR3 length equals 13 residues. The V and J ends lost 5 bases and 2 bases respectively, with 10 bases between them. Germline V gene sequence: CDR1 SGHVS, CDR2 FQNEAQ.

This rearrangement joins TRBV28 to TRBJ2-5, with D hard to call. The CDR3 totals 13 residues. V gave up 8 bases and J gave up 1 base, with 11 bases separating them. Germline lookup yields CDR1 MDHEN and CDR2 SYDVKM. CDR3: CASLLAGQETQYF. CDR3 in DNA: TGTGCCAGCCTCCTCGCAGGCCAAGAGACCCAGTACTTC.

This clone was seen only a few times. At the DNA level, this CDR3 is encoded by other sequences in the same sample as well. The CDR3 nucleotides read TGTGCCAGCAGTGAACTCCCTAACACTGAAGCTTTCTTT. It specifies CASSELPNTEAFF. V is TRBV2 and J is TRBJ1-1; D gene unclear. Germline V gives CDR1 SNHLY, CDR2 FYNNEI. V lost 2 bases and J lost 2, with 6 bases in between. This CDR3 contains 13 residues.

The J gene is TRBJ2-2, the V gene TRBV25-1; 12 nucleotides match TRBD2. This CDR3 is 17 amino acids long. Germline V gene data show CDR1 as MGHDK and CDR2 as SYGVNS. The V and J ends lost 5 bases and 1 base, in that order; junction bases with no gene match: 5. DNA of the CDR3: TGTGCCAGCAGTATCCCGACTAGCGGGGGGAACACCGGGGAGCTGTTTTTT. It is translated as CASSIPTSGGNTGELFF.

This chain uses TRBV5-1 with TRBJ2-3; 10 positions agree with TRBD1. V shed 0 bases, J shed 1 base, and the junction held 5 bases outside the gene matches. The CDR3 spans 17 residues. Germline loops: CDR1 SGHRS, CDR2 YFSETQ. CDR3 sequence: CASSLGGQGLRTDTQYF. DNA for the CDR3: TGCGCCAGCAGCTTGGGGGGACAGGGGCTGCGCACAGATACGCAGTATTTT.

The chain uses TRBV25-1 and TRBJ2-2, with D perhaps being TRBD1 or TRBD2 (5 bases each). This CDR3 has 15 residues. V lost 6 bases and J lost 6, with 17 bases in between. The germline CDR1 and CDR2 sequences are MGHDK and SYGVNS. The CDR3 DNA reads as TGTGCCAGCAGCGAGTCGACAAGAGGGGCCGGGGAGCTGTTTTTT. Translating gives CASSESTRGAGELFF.

The chain couples TRBV27 to TRBJ1-5, with D possibly being TRBD1 (6 bases). Trimming removed 2 bases at V and 4 bases at J, with 6 bases between. CDR3 length: 13 amino acids. Per germline, CDR1 MNHEY and CDR2 SMNVEV (reference sequence). The CDR3 DNA follows: TGTGCCAGCAGTTTACAGGGGAATCAGCCCCAGCATTTT. This translates into CASSLQGNQPQHF.